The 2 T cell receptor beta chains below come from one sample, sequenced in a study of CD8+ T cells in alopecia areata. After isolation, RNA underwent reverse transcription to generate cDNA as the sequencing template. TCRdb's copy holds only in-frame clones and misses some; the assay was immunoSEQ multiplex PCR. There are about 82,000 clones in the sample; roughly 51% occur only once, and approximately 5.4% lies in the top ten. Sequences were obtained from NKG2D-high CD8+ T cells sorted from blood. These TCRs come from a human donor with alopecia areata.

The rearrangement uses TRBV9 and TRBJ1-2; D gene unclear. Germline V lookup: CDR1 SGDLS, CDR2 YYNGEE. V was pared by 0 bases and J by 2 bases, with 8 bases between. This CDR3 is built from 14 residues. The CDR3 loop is CASSVDTGNYGYTF. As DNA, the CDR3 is TGTGCCAGCAGCGTAGACACGGGAAACTATGGCTACACCTTC.

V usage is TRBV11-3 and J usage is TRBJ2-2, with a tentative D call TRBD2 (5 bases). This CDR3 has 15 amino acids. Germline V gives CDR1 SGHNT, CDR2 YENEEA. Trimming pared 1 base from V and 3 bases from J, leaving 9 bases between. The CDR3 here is CASSLVYGDTGELFF. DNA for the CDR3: TGTGCCAGCAGCTTAGTTTACGGGGACACCGGGGAGCTGTTTTTT.